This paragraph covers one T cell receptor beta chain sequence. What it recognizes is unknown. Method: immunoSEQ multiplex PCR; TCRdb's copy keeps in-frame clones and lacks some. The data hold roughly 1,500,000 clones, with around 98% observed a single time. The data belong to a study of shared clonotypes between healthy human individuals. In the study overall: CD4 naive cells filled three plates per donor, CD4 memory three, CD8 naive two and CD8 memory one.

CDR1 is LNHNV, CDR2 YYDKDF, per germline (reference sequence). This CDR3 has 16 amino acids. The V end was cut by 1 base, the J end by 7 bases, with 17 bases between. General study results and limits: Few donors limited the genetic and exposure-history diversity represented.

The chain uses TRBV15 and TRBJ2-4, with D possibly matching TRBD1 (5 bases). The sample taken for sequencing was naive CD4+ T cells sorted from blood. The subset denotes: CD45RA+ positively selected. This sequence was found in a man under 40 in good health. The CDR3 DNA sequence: TGTGCCACCAGCAGAGTCAGGGCAGGTTATGGGAACATTCAGTACTTC. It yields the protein CATSRVRAGYGNIQYF.